This T cell receptor (beta chain) was found in a study of T cells in Graves' hyperthyroidism and ophthalmopathy. This clonotype showed up just once. The junction does not match germline at one end; this may be a read error. Amplification of TCR beta CDR3 regions was performed using RNA transcripts as template. The primer set for the first-round RT-PCR of the TCR CDR3 was HTBI. TCRdb used MiXCR to reprocess the multiplex PCR reads, holding one entry per CDR3 protein. The sample lists roughly 500,000 distinct CDR3 sequences, more than 45% seen once, with 15% to 20% in the top ten. The study excluded patients with uncontrolled infection, other autoimmune disease, pregnancy or lactation. Diagnostic assessment was based on clinical symptoms, serum thyroxine and TRAb, thyroid ultrasound and orbital computed tomography. CDR3 size: 15 residues. Germline V gene sequence: CDR1 SEHNR, CDR2 FQNEAQ (reference sequence).

Sequencing was carried out using peripheral blood or thyroid tissue (not recorded which). The chain links TRBV7-9 to TRBJ2-2, with D unclear. The sequence was collected from an adult woman with Graves' disease, either hyperthyroidism or ophthalmopathy (not recorded which). CDR3 region: CASSQLWPFTGELFF. The CDR3 DNA follows: TGCGCCAGCAGCCAACTGTGGCCTTTCACCGGGGAGCTGTTTTTT.